Listed below are T cell receptor beta chains from one sample, sequenced in a study of T-cell memory formation after mild COVID-19. A single record per CDR3 protein comes from TCRdb applying MiXCR to the 5' RACE reads. The repertoire includes 550,000 to 650,000 distinct CDR3 sequences, 17% of them detected once, and around 7.8% sits in the top ten. The specimen was PBMCs or a T cell subset sorted from them (not recorded which). The source of these receptors is an adult woman who had mild COVID-19 (a few samples of this study predate the infection). Cell type and time point are not known. Each CDR3 is given with its conserved first and last residue. A D gene is named only where the DNA matches it firmly. Only some rows state a clone size, as once, few, many or a class for expanded clones.

CDR3 protein: CASSSPGQGPLYEQYF
CDR3 DNA: TGTGCCAGCAGCTCACCGGGACAGGGACCTCTCTACGAGCAGTACTTC
V gene: TRBV7-9
J gene: TRBJ2-7
D gene: TRBD1
clone size: -

CDR3 protein: CASSLVGGLDYSEQYF
CDR3 DNA: TGCGCCAGCAGTTTAGTGGGGGGACTCGATTACTCCGAGCAGTACTTC
V gene: TRBV5-1
J gene: TRBJ2-7
D gene: -
clone size: -

CDR3 protein: CASSRRGNTEAFF
CDR3 DNA: TGCGCCAGCAGCCGGAGGGGGAACACTGAAGCTTTCTTT
V gene: TRBV5-1
J gene: TRBJ1-1
D gene: -
clone size: many

CDR3 protein: CASSSRDSSTDTQYF
CDR3 DNA: TGTGCCAGCAGTTCCAGGGACAGTAGCACAGATACGCAGTATTTT
V gene: TRBV6-5
J gene: TRBJ2-3
D gene: TRBD1
clone size: -

CDR3 protein: CASSVATGFHEQYF
CDR3 DNA: TGTGCCAGCAGCGTAGCCACAGGGTTCCACGAGCAGTACTTC
V gene: TRBV9
J gene: TRBJ2-7
D gene: -
clone size: few

CDR3 protein: CASSLRGSHSFTDTQYF
CDR3 DNA: TGTGCCAGCAGCCTCCGAGGTTCGCATTCTTTCACAGATACGCAGTATTTT
V gene: TRBV7-2
J gene: TRBJ2-3
D gene: -
clone size: few

CDR3 protein: CASNTVYAGTETQYF
CDR3 DNA: TGTGCCAGCAACACGGTGTATGCGGGCACAGAGACCCAGTACTTC
V gene: TRBV3-1
J gene: TRBJ2-5
D gene: -
clone size: -

CDR3 protein: CASSPQTGGGEQYF
CDR3 DNA: TGTGCCAGCAGCCCGCAGACAGGGGGCGGCGAGCAGTACTTC
V gene: TRBV3-1
J gene: TRBJ2-7
D gene: TRBD1
clone size: few

CDR3 protein: CASSEDVGTQGYTF
CDR3 DNA: TGTGCCAGCAGTGAAGATGTAGGGACCCAGGGCTACACCTTC
V gene: TRBV25-1
J gene: TRBJ1-2
D gene: -
clone size: few

CDR3 protein: CASSSNWGLLAVDTQYF
CDR3 DNA: TGTGCCAGCAGCTCCAATTGGGGACTTCTAGCCGTGGATACGCAGTATTTT
V gene: TRBV11-3
J gene: TRBJ2-3
D gene: -
clone size: few

CDR3 protein: CASRALPGVNTEAFF
CDR3 DNA: TGCGCCAGCAGAGCTCTGCCGGGGGTGAACACTGAAGCTTTCTTT
V gene: TRBV4-1
J gene: TRBJ1-1
D gene: -
clone size: few

CDR3 protein: CASSLELAGTYQETQYF
CDR3 DNA: TGCGCCAGCAGCTTGGAACTAGCGGGGACGTACCAAGAGACCCAGTACTTC
V gene: TRBV5-1
J gene: TRBJ2-5
D gene: TRBD2
clone size: -

CDR3 protein: CATSDLDRGGNEQFF
CDR3 DNA: TGTGCCACCAGTGATCTCGACAGGGGGGGGAATGAGCAGTTCTTC
V gene: TRBV24-1
J gene: TRBJ2-1
D gene: TRBD1
clone size: -

CDR3 protein: CASSIIGTGGYEQYF
CDR3 DNA: TGTGCCAGTAGTATCATTGGGACAGGGGGATACGAGCAGTACTTC
V gene: TRBV19
J gene: TRBJ2-7
D gene: TRBD1
clone size: -

CDR3 protein: CASSPSGGGNQPQHF
CDR3 DNA: TGTGCCAGCTCACCCAGCGGGGGAGGCAATCAGCCCCAGCATTTT
V gene: TRBV18
J gene: TRBJ1-5
D gene: -
clone size: -

CDR3 protein: CASSPVSGRIREQFF
CDR3 DNA: TGTGCCAGCAGCCCTGTCAGCGGGAGAATTCGTGAGCAGTTCTTC
V gene: TRBV11-2
J gene: TRBJ2-1
D gene: TRBD2
clone size: -

CDR3 protein: CASSEPTSGTSTDTQYF
CDR3 DNA: TGTGCCAGCAGTGAACCTACTAGCGGGACTAGCACAGATACGCAGTATTTT
V gene: TRBV25-1
J gene: TRBJ2-3
D gene: TRBD2
clone size: -

CDR3 protein: CASSSGTENTEAFF
CDR3 DNA: TGTGCCAGCAGCTCAGGGACAGAGAACACTGAAGCTTTCTTT
V gene: TRBV7-9
J gene: TRBJ1-1
D gene: TRBD1
clone size: -

CDR3 protein: CASSYPTTPGEQYF
CDR3 DNA: TGTGCCAGCAGTTACCCGACAACCCCCGGCGAGCAGTACTTC
V gene: TRBV6-6
J gene: TRBJ2-7
D gene: -
clone size: -

CDR3 protein: CASSPSGGSYEQYF
CDR3 DNA: TGTGCCAGCAGCCCTAGCGGGGGGTCCTACGAGCAGTACTTC
V gene: TRBV11-2
J gene: TRBJ2-7
D gene: TRBD2
clone size: many

CDR3 protein: CASLPAGATNEKLFF
CDR3 DNA: TGTGCCAGCCTACCCGCCGGTGCAACTAATGAAAAACTGTTTTTT
V gene: TRBV27
J gene: TRBJ1-4
D gene: -
clone size: few

CDR3 protein: CASSYGDYSYNEQFF
CDR3 DNA: TGTGCCAGCAGTTACGGGGACTACTCCTACAATGAGCAGTTCTTC
V gene: TRBV6-5
J gene: TRBJ2-1
D gene: TRBD2
clone size: -

CDR3 protein: CASSEGRGPNEKLFF
CDR3 DNA: TGTGCCAGCAGTGAAGGCAGGGGACCTAATGAAAAACTGTTTTTT
V gene: TRBV25-1
J gene: TRBJ1-4
D gene: -
clone size: -

CDR3 protein: CASSPWTGHQETQYF
CDR3 DNA: TGTGCCAGCAGCCCGTGGACAGGGCACCAAGAGACCCAGTACTTC
V gene: TRBV3-1
J gene: TRBJ2-5
D gene: TRBD1
clone size: many

CDR3 protein: CAWSGTADTDTQYF
CDR3 DNA: TGTGCCTGGAGCGGGACAGCAGACACAGATACGCAGTATTTT
V gene: TRBV30
J gene: TRBJ2-3
D gene: TRBD1
clone size: -

CDR3 protein: CASSLVYNEQFF
CDR3 DNA: TGTGCCAGCAGCTTGGTCTACAATGAGCAGTTCTTC
V gene: TRBV5-4
J gene: TRBJ2-1
D gene: -
clone size: many

CDR3 protein: CAWTTGQGRNTIYF
CDR3 DNA: TGTGCCTGGACGACAGGGCAGGGAAGAAACACCATATATTTT
V gene: TRBV30
J gene: TRBJ1-3
D gene: TRBD1
clone size: few

CDR3 protein: CASRPQGGGTEAFF
CDR3 DNA: TGTGCCAGCAGGCCACAGGGCGGGGGCACTGAAGCTTTCTTT
V gene: TRBV6-5
J gene: TRBJ1-1
D gene: -
clone size: -

CDR3 protein: CASSVGRGTGFDKNIQYF
CDR3 DNA: TGTGCCAGCAGCGTAGGAAGGGGGACAGGGTTCGACAAAAACATTCAGTACTTC
V gene: TRBV9
J gene: TRBJ2-4
D gene: TRBD1
clone size: -

CDR3 protein: CATSQDSADTQYF
CDR3 DNA: TGTGCCACCAGCCAGGACAGCGCAGATACGCAGTATTTT
V gene: TRBV24-1
J gene: TRBJ2-3
D gene: -
clone size: many

CDR3 protein: CASSLGGRALGYTF
CDR3 DNA: TGTGCCAGCAGCTTGGGGGGCAGGGCCCTTGGCTACACCTTC
V gene: TRBV5-6
J gene: TRBJ1-2
D gene: -
clone size: -

CDR3 protein: CASSQDHRGGVF
CDR3 DNA: TGTGCCAGCAGCCAAGATCACAGGGGCGGTGTCTTT
V gene: TRBV3-1
J gene: TRBJ1-1
D gene: TRBD1
clone size: few

CDR3 protein: CASIRSGTQGTYSNQPQHF
CDR3 DNA: TGTGCCAGCATTAGGTCCGGGACCCAGGGGACCTATAGCAATCAGCCCCAGCATTTT
V gene: TRBV6-6
J gene: TRBJ1-5
D gene: -
clone size: -

CDR3 protein: CASSPQREREVVEQFF
CDR3 DNA: TGTGCCAGCAGCCCCCAACGTGAGCGGGAGGTTGTGGAGCAGTTCTTC
V gene: TRBV7-6
J gene: TRBJ2-1
D gene: TRBD2
clone size: few

CDR3 protein: CASSRGMGAGELFF
CDR3 DNA: TGTGCCAGTAGTCGCGGGATGGGGGCCGGGGAGCTGTTTTTT
V gene: TRBV19
J gene: TRBJ2-2
D gene: -
clone size: few

CDR3 protein: CSVEAPSGRSSYEQYF
CDR3 DNA: TGCAGCGTTGAAGCCCCTAGCGGGAGGTCCTCCTACGAGCAGTACTTC
V gene: TRBV29-1
J gene: TRBJ2-7
D gene: TRBD2
clone size: few

CDR3 protein: CATSRDSGKETQYF
CDR3 DNA: TGTGCCACCAGCAGAGATTCCGGGAAAGAGACCCAGTACTTC
V gene: TRBV15
J gene: TRBJ2-5
D gene: -
clone size: -

CDR3 protein: CASSGQGFYGYTF
CDR3 DNA: TGTGCCAGCAGTGGGCAGGGCTTCTATGGCTACACCTTC
V gene: TRBV12-3/TRBV12-4
J gene: TRBJ1-2
D gene: -
clone size: many

CDR3 protein: CASSIRAGGLRNEQFF
CDR3 DNA: TGTGCCAGCAGCATCAGAGCGGGAGGACTTAGAAATGAGCAGTTCTTC
V gene: TRBV11-3
J gene: TRBJ2-1
D gene: TRBD2
clone size: -

CDR3 protein: CSALIPGGTEAFF
CDR3 DNA: TGCAGTGCCCTAATCCCCGGGGGGACTGAAGCTTTCTTT
V gene: TRBV20-1
J gene: TRBJ1-1
D gene: -
clone size: few

CDR3 protein: CASSQGLSGGNTDTQYF
CDR3 DNA: TGCGCCAGCAGCCAAGGTCTTAGCGGGGGTAACACAGATACGCAGTATTTT
V gene: TRBV4-1
J gene: TRBJ2-3
D gene: TRBD2
clone size: few

CDR3 protein: CASRPTGAGEQYF
CDR3 DNA: TGTGCCAGCAGGCCAACAGGGGCCGGCGAGCAGTACTTC
V gene: TRBV7-9
J gene: TRBJ2-7
D gene: TRBD1
clone size: few

CDR3 protein: CASSYARGLAGEQYF
CDR3 DNA: TGTGCCAGCAGTTACGCCCGGGGACTAGCGGGAGAGCAGTACTTC
V gene: TRBV6-5
J gene: TRBJ2-7
D gene: TRBD2
clone size: few

CDR3 protein: CASSRKLAGGRETQYF
CDR3 DNA: TGTGCCAGCAGCCGAAAACTAGCGGGGGGTCGAGAGACCCAGTACTTC
V gene: TRBV3-1
J gene: TRBJ2-5
D gene: TRBD2
clone size: few

CDR3 protein: CASSLENMNTEAFF
CDR3 DNA: TGCGCCAGCAGCTTGGAGAACATGAACACTGAAGCTTTCTTT
V gene: TRBV5-1
J gene: TRBJ1-1
D gene: -
clone size: few

CDR3 protein: CSARAGAGWNQPQHF
CDR3 DNA: TGCAGTGCTAGAGCTGGGGCCGGGTGGAATCAGCCCCAGCATTTT
V gene: TRBV20-1
J gene: TRBJ1-5
D gene: -
clone size: few

CDR3 protein: CATSDLGLAGGPDTQYF
CDR3 DNA: TGTGCCACCAGTGATTTAGGCCTAGCGGGAGGCCCAGATACGCAGTATTTT
V gene: TRBV24-1
J gene: TRBJ2-3
D gene: TRBD2
clone size: -